What follows are 11 T cell receptor beta chains derived from one specimen sequenced in a study of CD8+ T cells in alopecia areata. Alopecia areata patients provided lesional scalp punch biopsies and peripheral blood. Investigators isolated RNA and reverse transcribed it into cDNA to act as the sequencing template. TCRdb's table, derived via immunoSEQ multiplex PCR, lists solely in-frame clones and lacks some. This sample yields 9,500 to 15,000 clones, of which roughly three fifths are seen a single time; around 13% belongs to the top ten. The sample consisted of skin. The receptors stem from a human donor with alopecia areata.

This rearrangement joins TRBV11-2 to TRBJ1-1; no reliable D call. Germline V gene sequence: CDR1 SGHAT, CDR2 FQNNGV. This CDR3 is built from 12 residues. The germline V and J ends were trimmed by 2 bases and 4 bases, with 5 bases remaining between them. The CDR3 nucleotides read TGTGCCAGCAGCTTAAGGGCCACTGAAGCTTTCTTT. It translates to CASSLRATEAFF.

The chain joins TRBV28 to TRBJ2-5; D is perhaps TRBD2 (6 bases). V gave up 7 bases and J gave up 7 bases, with 19 bases separating them. CDR3 length: 14 amino acids. The germline CDR1 and CDR2 sequences are MDHEN and SYDVKM. DNA of the CDR3: TGTGCCAGCACCACCAGCCATGGGGAGGTGACCCAGTACTTC. Translated: CASTTSHGEVTQYF.

The chain has TRBV30 and TRBJ2-7; no definite D call. V dropped 5 bases and J dropped 7 bases, with 12 bases sitting between them. Per germline, CDR1 GTSNPN and CDR2 SVGIG (reference sequence). This CDR3 has 11 amino acids. The CDR3 reads CAWQGAREQYF. For the CDR3, the DNA is TGTGCCTGGCAAGGTGCCAGGGAGCAGTACTTC.

The chain carries TRBV11-2 and TRBJ2-3; D is undetermined. The germline CDR1 and CDR2 sequences are SGHAT and FQNNGV. The CDR3 is made up of 12 amino acids. Trimming shortened V by 5 bases and J by 9 bases, and 12 bases separated the two germline ends. In DNA form, the CDR3 reads TGTGCCAGCAGCGGAATGGTGGACACGCAGTATTTT. Translating gives CASSGMVDTQYF.

By frequency in the sample, this clone is hyperexpanded. V and J are TRBV18 and TRBJ2-1; 7 bases fit TRBD2. Germline CDR1 KGHSH, CDR2 LQKENI. The CDR3 extends over 18 amino acids. V trimming: 2 bases; J trimming: 6 bases; junction bases outside the gene matches: 16. In nucleotides, the CDR3 is TGTGCCAGCTCACCAACGTACGGGGAGGGAAAATCCGGCAATGAGCAGTTCTTC. This gives the protein CASSPTYGEGKSGNEQFF.

The chain carries TRBV2 and TRBJ2-5; 11 bases are shared with TRBD2. The V gene end was trimmed by 7 bases and the J gene end by 3 bases; junction bases not matched to a gene: 10. Germline-derived CDR1 and CDR2 are SNHLY and FYNNEI. The CDR3 is 16 amino acids. As DNA, the CDR3 is TGTGCCAGCAAACCGGGACTAGCGGCTAAGAAAGAGACCCAGTACTTC. Its protein product is CASKPGLAAKKETQYF.

The rearrangement joins TRBV11-2 to TRBJ2-5; no clear D. V lost 2 bases and J 4 bases, leaving 11 bases between the germline ends. This CDR3 is built from 14 residues. The germline gives CDR1 SGHAT, CDR2 FQNNGV. CDR3: CASSLQWQAETQYF. Written as DNA, the CDR3 is TGTGCCAGCAGCTTACAGTGGCAGGCAGAGACCCAGTACTTC.

This clone is a singleton in its sample. The gene calls are TRBV10-2 and TRBJ1-3; D ambiguous. Germline V gene lookup returns CDR1 WSHSY and CDR2 SAAADI. Trimming pared 3 bases from V and 4 bases from J, leaving 4 bases between. The CDR3 has 12 residues. The CDR3 sequence is CASSEEGNTIYF. The CDR3 DNA follows: TGCGCCAGCAGTGAAGAGGGAAACACCATATATTTT.

This clone was picked up one time. The V and J genes are TRBV7-2 and TRBJ2-1; TRBD2 matches 11 bases. The length of the CDR3 is 14 residues. Germline loops: CDR1 SGHTA, CDR2 FQGNSA. V shed 5 bases, J shed 6 bases, and the junction held 3 bases outside the gene matches. Here the CDR3 reads CASSRTSGPNEQFF. CDR3 in DNA: TGTGCCAGCAGCCGGACTAGCGGGCCCAATGAGCAGTTCTTC.

The rearrangement joins TRBV18 to TRBJ1-2; unclear D gene. V dropped 3 bases and J dropped 7 bases, with 15 bases sitting between them. Germline-derived CDR1 and CDR2 are KGHSH and LQKENI. This CDR3 is 14 amino acids long. The CDR3 DNA follows: TGTGCCAGCTCACCGGACGGACGGGGAGGTGGCTACACCTTC. It codes for CASSPDGRGGGYTF.

Only a few counts were recorded for this clone. The chain employs TRBV5-1 and TRBJ1-1; D not certain. Germline V gene data show CDR1 as SGHRS and CDR2 as YFSETQ. The CDR3 has 15 residues. The V and J ends lost 2 bases and 2 bases respectively, with 13 bases between them. The CDR3 loop is CASSLRLEGNTEAFF. The CDR3 DNA reads TGCGCCAGCAGCTTACGCCTAGAGGGTAACACTGAAGCTTTCTTT.